This T cell receptor (beta chain) emerged from a study of shared clonotypes between healthy human individuals. Study-wide results and caveats: Blood was the only sampled material, and tissue repertoires likely differ.

The assay was immunoSEQ multiplex PCR, and TCRdb's table has in-frame clones only and misses some. Of roughly 510,000 clones in the sample, approximately 79% were seen once. The CDR3 extends over 17 amino acids. The germline V gene encodes CDR1 SGHDT and CDR2 YYEEEE. V was pared by 4 bases and J by 2 bases, with 22 bases between. This clone showed up just once. The antigen is undetermined. The material sequenced was PBMCs. This sequence joins TRBV5-6 and TRBJ2-7; a possible D gene is TRBD1 (6 bases). The source of this sequence is a woman aged 40 to 50 in good health. Some clones in this sample may be carry-over from other donors' samples. CDR3 protein: CASSQLGTSPGPYEQYF. The CDR3 nucleotides are TGTGCCAGCAGCCAGCTCGGGACATCCCCCGGACCCTACGAGCAGTACTTC.